This TCR beta chain was captured by sequencing in a study of resident and recirculating memory T cells in vitiligo. Sequencing was performed with immunoSEQ multiplex PCR; in TCRdb, only in-frame clones are kept and a portion is missing. The table has around 76,000 clones, approximately 93% seen once. This clone was found once. Confetti depigmentation, marking active vitiligo, was absent in these patients. The specimen sequenced was blood. The sequence was obtained from a male donor with vitiligo.

The CDR3 nucleotides are TGTGCCAGCAGCCAAGTAACAGGGGGCGCGGGAAACACCATATATTTT. Translation: CASSQVTGGAGNTIYF. The chain recombines TRBV4-2 with TRBJ1-3, with 9 bases matching TRBD1. Germline V gene sequence: CDR1 LGHNA, CDR2 YNFKEQ. The CDR3 has 16 amino acids. V shed 1 base, J shed 4 bases, and the junction held 5 bases outside the gene matches.